These 4 T cell receptor beta chains came from one sample sequenced in a study of chemoradiotherapy in HPV16-positive cancers. TCRdb's copy holds only in-frame clones and misses some; the assay was immunoSEQ multiplex PCR. The sample comprises around 8,800 clones, about three quarters of which are singletons, and less than 50% rests with the top ten. Here the sequenced sample was tumor tissue, taken from a patient who underwent chemoradiotherapy. All receptors derive from a human donor with HPV-associated anogenital cancer.

The V call is TRBV5-1, the J call TRBJ2-3; the D gene is possibly TRBD1 (5 bases). This CDR3 comprises 15 residues. V lost 1 base and J 2 bases, leaving 11 bases between the germline ends. Germline CDR1 SGHRS, CDR2 YFSETQ. CDR3 sequence reads: CASSLIPGYTDTQYF. Here the CDR3 DNA reads TGCGCCAGCAGCTTGATTCCAGGGTACACAGATACGCAGTATTTT.

The chain links TRBV29-1 to TRBJ1-1; TRBD1 might be the D (5 bases). Trimming shortened V by 3 bases and J by 0 bases, and 8 bases separated the two germline ends. This CDR3 is built from 13 residues. Germline CDR1 and CDR2: SQVTM and ANQGSEA. The CDR3 nucleotides are TGCAGCGTTGAGGGACCGTTGAACACTGAAGCTTTCTTT. This encodes CSVEGPLNTEAFF.

The chain uses TRBV2 and TRBJ1-2, with no clear D. The germline CDR1 and CDR2 sequences are SNHLY and FYNNEI. This CDR3 region has 13 residues. V lost 7 bases to trimming and J lost 7 bases, with 16 bases between them. This CDR3 is CASNPKRAAGYTF. DNA of the CDR3: TGTGCCAGCAACCCGAAGAGGGCGGCTGGCTACACCTTC.

The rearrangement uses TRBV19 and TRBJ1-1; D possibly corresponds to TRBD1 (5 bases). The germline CDR1 and CDR2 sequences are LNHDA and SQIVND (reference sequence). The germline V and J ends were trimmed by 3 bases and 7 bases, with 18 bases remaining between them. This CDR3 is built from 15 residues. CDR3 DNA sequence: TGTGCCAGTAGTATCTTGAGGCCAGGGAGACTTGAAGCTTTCTTT. This codes for CASSILRPGRLEAFF.